The 20 T cell receptor beta chains in this list originate from one sample, sequenced in a study of shared clonotypes between healthy human individuals. The method was immunoSEQ multiplex PCR; TCRdb's version includes in-frame clones alone and lacks a portion of them. There are approximately 2.1 million clones in the sample; roughly 93% occur only once, and 0.39% lies in the top ten. Sequencing was performed on naive CD4+ T cells from PBMCs. Indicated subset: CD45RA+ positively selected. All receptors derive from a man younger than 35 in good health. Some clones in this sample may be carry-over from other donors' samples.

V gene TRBV30 combines with J gene TRBJ2-5; D not certain. Trimming cost V 6 bases and J 2 bases, with 4 bases left between them. Germline CDR1 and CDR2: GTSNPN and SVGIG (reference sequence). CDR3 length equals 10 residues. Here the CDR3 reads CACTQETQYF. The CDR3 DNA follows: TGTGCCTGTACACAAGAGACCCAGTACTTC.

The chain joins TRBV7-9 to TRBJ2-6; D unresolved. The CDR3 covers 17 residues. V lost 2 bases and J lost 1, with 12 bases in between. CDR1 and CDR2 (germline): SEHNR, FQNEAQ (reference sequence). The CDR3 DNA is TGTGCCAGCAGCTTATCTGGCGTCAAGTCTGGGGCCAACGTCCTGACTTTC. Amino acids: CASSLSGVKSGANVLTF.

V usage is TRBV5-4 and J usage is TRBJ1-4, with 7 bases aligning to TRBD1. CDR1 is SGHNT and CDR2 is YYREEE in the germline V gene (reference sequence). The CDR3 extends over 15 amino acids. V was pared by 1 base and J by 7 bases, with 7 bases of the junction left unmatched. The CDR3 loop is CASSLRDSEVEKLFF. DNA of the CDR3: TGTGCCAGCAGCTTGAGGGACAGTGAGGTTGAAAAACTGTTTTTT.

Here the CDR3 DNA reads TGTGCCAGCAGTGAAGCGACAAGGCCCCTTTCCCACGAGCAGTACTTC. It is translated as CASSEATRPLSHEQYF. The genes are TRBV2 and TRBJ2-7, with unresolved D. Germline V gene lookup returns CDR1 SNHLY and CDR2 FYNNEI. CDR3 length: 16 amino acids. V lost 0 bases and J lost 5, with 17 bases in between. Full variable domain (remainder filled in from reference TRBV2 and TRBJ2-7): EPEVTQTPSHQVTQMGQEVILRCVPISNHLYFYWYRQILGQKVEFLVSFYNNEISEKSEIFDDQFSVERPDGSNFTLKIRSTKLEDSAMYFCASSEATRPLSHEQYFGPGTRLTVT.

CDR3 coding DNA: TGTGCCAGCAGCCATCGAGATAACACCGGGGAGCTGTTTTTT. Protein: CASSHRDNTGELFF. The chain employs TRBV4-2 and TRBJ2-2; no firm D call. The CDR3 runs to 14 residues. CDR1 and CDR2 (germline): LGHNA, YNFKEQ. The V gene lost 3 bases and the J gene lost 2 bases, with 7 bases spanning the gap.

The chain recombines TRBV11-2 with TRBJ2-7; TRBD2 aligns across 7 bases. After removal of 5 bases from V and 4 bases from J, the junction contained 17 bases not matched to a gene. Germline CDR1 is SGHAT and CDR2 is FQNNGV. The CDR3 is 17 amino acids. CDR3 loop: CASSPRGTREYVYEQYF. In DNA, the CDR3 is TGTGCCAGCAGCCCCCGGGGGACGCGGGAGTACGTGTACGAGCAGTACTTC.

The gene calls are TRBV7-3 and TRBJ2-7; D is uncertain. The CDR3 runs to 15 residues. Germline CDR1 is SGHTA and CDR2 is FQGTGA. The V gene lost 0 bases and the J gene lost 4 bases, with 13 bases spanning the gap. CDR3 sequence: CASSLTSAERYEQYF. In DNA, the CDR3 is TGTGCCAGCAGCTTAACTTCGGCAGAAAGATACGAGCAGTACTTC.

To note about this clone: Other DNA sequences of this sample code for an identical CDR3. V and J are TRBV9 and TRBJ1-1; TRBD1 agrees at 8 bases. The V and J ends lost 2 bases and 1 base, in that order; junction bases with no gene match: 1. The CDR3 loop spans 14 amino acids. Germline V gene data show CDR1 as SGDLS and CDR2 as YYNGEE. The chain's CDR3 is CASSVTGGNTEAFF. CDR3 sequence (DNA): TGTGCCAGCAGCGTTACAGGGGGGAACACTGAAGCTTTCTTT. Using reference TRBV9 and TRBJ1-1 for the parts outside the CDR3, the full variable domain is DSGVTQTPKHLITATGQRVTLRCSPRSGDLSVYWYQQSLDQGLQFLIQYYNGEERAKGNILERFSAQQFPDLHSELNLSSLELGDSALYFCASSVTGGNTEAFFGQGTRLTVV.

The rearrangement uses TRBV28 and TRBJ1-2, with D perhaps TRBD1 (5 bases). Germline V CDR1 and CDR2: MDHEN, SYDVKM. The V gene lost 6 bases and the J gene lost 8 bases, with 7 bases spanning the gap. The CDR3 runs to 10 residues. The CDR3 DNA sequence: TGTGCCAGCAGGTACAGGGGCTACACCTTC. This sequence encodes CASRYRGYTF.

The chain has TRBV29-1 and TRBJ2-7; D might be TRBD2 (6 bases). V was cut by 6 bases and J by 0 bases, with 15 bases left in between. Germline V gene data show CDR1 as SQVTM and CDR2 as ANQGSEA. The CDR3 sequence is 14 residues long. Here the CDR3 reads CSVLRDLNSYEQYF. DNA of the CDR3: TGCAGCGTCCTCCGGGACTTGAACTCCTACGAGCAGTACTTC.

The genes are TRBV2 and TRBJ1-2; 11 nucleotides agree with TRBD1. J was trimmed by 7 bases and V by 5 bases; bases with no gene match: 3. Germline V CDR1 and CDR2: SNHLY, FYNNEI. The CDR3 loop spans 13 amino acids. The CDR3 sequence: CASSLGQGVGYTF. In DNA form, the CDR3 reads TGTGCCAGCAGTTTGGGACAGGGGGTTGGCTACACCTTC. Full variable domain (rest looked up from reference TRBV2 and TRBJ1-2): EPEVTQTPSHQVTQMGQEVILRCVPISNHLYFYWYRQILGQKVEFLVSFYNNEISEKSEIFDDQFSVERPDGSNFTLKIRSTKLEDSAMYFCASSLGQGVGYTFGSGTRLTVV.

The chain has TRBV7-2 and TRBJ2-1, with 13 bases aligning to TRBD2. The CDR3 is made up of 16 amino acids. The germline gives CDR1 SGHTA, CDR2 FQGNSA. Losses at the gene ends were 1 base for V and 9 bases for J; bases not matched to a gene: 6. CDR3 DNA: TGTGCCAGCAGCTTAGGACTAGCGGGAGGTACTGGTGAGCAGTTCTTC. Translation: CASSLGLAGGTGEQFF.

The gene calls are TRBV19 and TRBJ1-5; D unclear. The CDR3 has 15 amino acids. Trimming cost V 2 bases and J 1 base, with 9 bases left between them. Per germline, CDR1 LNHDA and CDR2 SQIVND (reference sequence). CDR3 coding DNA: TGTGCCAGTAGTATAAATCCCCCCAGCAATCAGCCCCAGCATTTT. Its translation is CASSINPPSNQPQHF.

The rearrangement uses TRBV28 and TRBJ2-3; 13 nucleotides line up with TRBD2. The junction had 10 bases not matched to a gene; V was cut back by 4 bases and J by 9 bases. Germline V gene sequence: CDR1 MDHEN, CDR2 SYDVKM. The CDR3 totals 16 residues. The CDR3 sequence is CASSSPGLAGTDTQYF. CDR3 coding DNA: TGTGCCAGCAGTTCCCCGGGACTAGCGGGAACCGACACGCAGTATTTT.

The V call is TRBV28, the J call TRBJ1-2, with 8 bases lining up with TRBD1. CDR3 length: 15 residues. V gave up 2 bases and J gave up 4 bases; unmatched junction bases: 6. The germline V gene encodes CDR1 MDHEN and CDR2 SYDVKM. For the CDR3, the DNA is TGTGCCAGCAGTTTACCAGGGGGCCTCTCCTATGGCTACACCTTC. Translating gives CASSLPGGLSYGYTF.

J is TRBJ2-1 and V is TRBV7-2, with TRBD2 identical over 13 bases. The ends lost 5 bases at V and 10 bases at J; junction bases unmatched: 8. Germline V CDR1 and CDR2: SGHTA, FQGNSA. The CDR3 is 15 amino acids. As DNA, the CDR3 is TGTGCCAGCAGCCCGTGGACTAGCGGGAGACGGGAGCAGTTCTTC. Residues: CASSPWTSGRREQFF.

In DNA form, the CDR3 reads TGTGCCAGCAGTTATCTGGCTAGCGGGATCTACGAGCAGTACTTC. Translated: CASSYLASGIYEQYF. The J gene is TRBJ2-7, the V gene TRBV6-6; TRBD2 matches at 9 bases. The V and J ends lost 3 bases and 3 bases, in that order; junction bases with no gene match: 6. Germline V gene lookup returns CDR1 MNHNY and CDR2 SVGAGI (reference sequence). The CDR3 is made up of 15 amino acids.

The chain has TRBV7-2 and TRBJ2-1, with TRBD2 identical over 11 bases. The CDR3 loop spans 17 amino acids. Germline values: CDR1 SGHTA, CDR2 FQGNSA. After removal of 1 base from V and 3 bases from J, the junction contained 5 bases not matched to a gene. This CDR3 reads CASSLVRGTSGYNEQFF. CDR3 DNA: TGTGCCAGCAGCTTAGTAAGGGGGACTAGCGGCTACAATGAGCAGTTCTTC. The full variable domain, its missing parts supplied by reference TRBV7-2 and TRBJ2-1, is GAGVSQSPSNKVTEKGKDVELRCDPISGHTALYWYRQSLGQGLEFLIYFQGNSAPDKSGLPSDRFSAERTGGSVSTLTIQRTQQEDSAVYLCASSLVRGTSGYNEQFFGPGTRLTVL.

The chain is built from TRBV6-5 and TRBJ1-4; tentatively, D is TRBD1 (5 bases). The CDR3 extends over 14 amino acids. V lost 6 bases to trimming and J lost 4 bases, with 12 bases between them. Germline V gives CDR1 MNHEY, CDR2 SVGAGI. This CDR3 is CASRPGARNEKLFF. CDR3 sequence (DNA): TGTGCCAGCAGGCCCGGGGCTCGTAATGAAAAACTGTTTTTT.

The chain employs TRBV7-3 and TRBJ2-3; D remains ambiguous. Germline assignment: CDR1 SGHTA and CDR2 FQGTGA. Trimming removed 2 bases from V and 2 bases from J, with 11 bases in between. There are 15 residues in the CDR3. CDR3 in amino acids: CASSLLASYTDTQYF. CDR3 nucleotides: TGTGCCAGCAGCTTACTCGCCAGCTACACAGATACGCAGTATTTT.